This is a list of T cell receptor beta chains from one sample in a study of cytomegalovirus exposure and HLA in healthy donors. Measured with immunoSEQ multiplex PCR; TCRdb has only the in-frame clones, and not every one. The sample contains 150,000 to 250,000 clones, roughly 78% of which appear only once. The sequenced sample consisted of PBMCs. These receptors were obtained from a girl aged 10 to 17 in good health and CMV-seropositive. Each CDR3 is given with its conserved first and last residue. The D gene is left open where the match is weak. Clone size appears in some rows only: once, few, many, or a class for an expanded clone.

d_gene	abundance	v_gene	j_gene	CDR3nt	CDR3aa
TRBD2	.	TRBV5-1	TRBJ2-1	TGCGCCAGCAGGCAGACTAGCGTAGAGCAGTTCTTC	CASRQTSVEQFF
TRBD1	.	TRBV10-1	TRBJ1-5	TGCGCCAGCAGTCCAGGGGGCTCTCAGCCCCAGCATTTT	CASSPGGSQPQHF
.	.	TRBV4-1	TRBJ2-7	TGCGCCAGCAGCCAAGATTCGAGGAGCTCCTACGAGCAGTACTTC	CASSQDSRSSYEQYF
TRBD2	.	TRBV9	TRBJ2-5	TGTGCCAGCAGCGTAGGGGGACTAAATCCCCAGTACTTC	CASSVGGLNPQYF
.	once	TRBV13	TRBJ2-7	TGTGCCAGCAGCCCGCGGGGACTGCCTCCCTACGAGCAGTACTTC	CASSPRGLPPYEQYF
TRBD1	.	TRBV6-5	TRBJ1-5	TGTGCCAGCACCGTGGACAGGGATCAGCCCCAGCATTTT	CASTVDRDQPQHF
.	.	TRBV4-3	TRBJ1-5	TGCGCCAGCAGCCAAGACTCCCAACGGGACAATCAGCCCCAGCATTTT	CASSQDSQRDNQPQHF
.	.	TRBV4-3	TRBJ2-7	TGCGCCAGCAGCCAAGGGACAGCGAGTACCTACGAGCAGTACTTC	CASSQGTASTYEQYF
TRBD1	.	TRBV10-1	TRBJ1-1	TGCGCCAGCAGTGGGGGGACAGAAGTTTTTAGCACTGAAGCTTTCTTT	CASSGGTEVFSTEAFF
TRBD2	.	TRBV5-1	TRBJ2-3	TGCGCCAGCAGCGGTAGCGGGGGGCCCGGAGATACGCAGTATTTT	CASSGSGGPGDTQYF
.	.	TRBV5-1	TRBJ2-5	TGCGCCAGCAGCTTGTTGCCAGGGACTGGAGAAGAGACCCAGTACTTC	CASSLLPGTGEETQYF
TRBD1	.	TRBV6-5	TRBJ1-1	TGTGCCAGCAGTTACTCAGGGACAGGGGCGCGGGAAGCTTTCTTT	CASSYSGTGAREAFF
TRBD2	.	TRBV6-5	TRBJ2-2	TGTGCCAGCAGTTACTCAACTAGCGGGATCGGGGAGCTGTTTTTT	CASSYSTSGIGELFF
TRBD1	.	TRBV5-1	TRBJ2-2	TGCGCCAGCAGCACGGGACAGGGGGCCTCCACCGGGGAGCTGTTTTTT	CASSTGQGASTGELFF
.	.	TRBV20-1	TRBJ1-1	TGCAGTGCTAGTTCGGGGACAAAAGCTTTCTTT	CSASSGTKAFF
TRBD1	.	TRBV2	TRBJ1-2	TGTGCCAGCAGTGTTTCAGGTGGCGGGACAGGAATCTATGGCTACACCTTC	CASSVSGGGTGIYGYTF
.	once	TRBV29-1	TRBJ2-7	TGCAGCGTTGAGTCCGGCTCCTACGAGCAGTACTTC	CSVESGSYEQYF
.	.	TRBV7-2	TRBJ1-2	TGTGCCAGCAGCTCGGACAGTCTCCCCTATGGCTACACCTTC	CASSSDSLPYGYTF
TRBD1	.	TRBV12-5	TRBJ2-7	TGTGCTAGTGGTTTGTCCAGGGGACAGGGCTACGAGCAGTACTTC	CASGLSRGQGYEQYF
TRBD1	.	TRBV4-2	TRBJ2-7	TGTGCCAGCAGCCCCCAGGACAGGGGGCACGAGCAGTACTTC	CASSPQDRGHEQYF
.	.	TRBV5-1	TRBJ2-1	TGCGCCAGCAGCACGGAGGCTACCCTTTACAATGAGCAGTTCTTC	CASSTEATLYNEQFF
TRBD2	few	TRBV5-1	TRBJ2-7	TGCGCCAGCAGCTCCACCGGGACTAGCTACGAGCAGTACTTC	CASSSTGTSYEQYF
TRBD2	.	TRBV11-3	TRBJ2-5	TGTGCCAGCAGCTCACATAGCGGGGGGGCGGAGACCCAGTACTTC	CASSSHSGGAETQYF
TRBD2	.	TRBV4-3	TRBJ2-2	TGCGCCAGCAGCCACCGGACTAGCGGGGATAACACCGGGGAGCTGTTTTTT	CASSHRTSGDNTGELFF
.	.	TRBV10-3	TRBJ2-1	TGTGCCATCAGTGATGGACAGTACAATGAGCAGTTCTTC	CAISDGQYNEQFF
.	.	TRBV27	TRBJ1-1	TGTGCCAGCAGTTTATGGAGGGACCACACTGAAGCTTTCTTT	CASSLWRDHTEAFF
.	.	TRBV19	TRBJ2-7	TGTGCCAGTAGTATGGCCAGACACTACGAGCAGTACTTC	CASSMARHYEQYF
TRBD1	few	TRBV10-3	TRBJ1-3	TGTGCCATCAACCCGGACAGGGCTGGAAACACCATATATTTT	CAINPDRAGNTIYF
TRBD1	once	TRBV5-6	TRBJ2-7	TGTGCCAGCGGCGACAGGGCGTCCTACGAGCAGTACTTC	CASGDRASYEQYF
TRBD1	.	TRBV27	TRBJ2-3	TGTGCCAGCAGTTCCACGCCGACAGGGGGCGCTTCTGATACGCAGTATTTT	CASSSTPTGGASDTQYF
.	.	TRBV19	TRBJ1-2	TGTGCCAGTAGTAGTGCGGCAGGGAACTATGGCTACACCTTC	CASSSAAGNYGYTF
TRBD2	.	TRBV4-1	TRBJ2-3	TGCGCCAGCAGCCCGGTCCTACTAGCGGGGGCCACAGATACGCAGTATTTT	CASSPVLLAGATDTQYF
.	few	TRBV6-1	TRBJ2-7	TGTGCCAGCAGCCTGGGGTTGGAGGGAACCTACGAGCAGTACTTC	CASSLGLEGTYEQYF
.	.	TRBV5-4	TRBJ1-1	TGTGCCAGCAGCTACGGCGCGGTCGACACTGAAGCTTTCTTT	CASSYGAVDTEAFF
TRBD1	.	TRBV2	TRBJ1-1	TGTGCCAGTGCTTATGTGGGGACAGTCACTGAAGCTTTCTTT	CASAYVGTVTEAFF
TRBD2	.	TRBV5-1	TRBJ2-2	TGCGCCAGCAGCTTGGGACTAGCGGGGGGGCACACCGGGGAGCTGTTTTTT	CASSLGLAGGHTGELFF
TRBD2	.	TRBV7-9	TRBJ2-7	TGTGCCAGCAGCTTCCCGAGACTAGCGGGGGGGTCCTACGAGCAGTACTTC	CASSFPRLAGGSYEQYF
TRBD1	few	TRBV7-2	TRBJ2-5	TGTGCCAGCAGCCCAGGACAGGGAGAGACCCAGTACTTC	CASSPGQGETQYF
.	.	TRBV6-5	TRBJ1-6	TGTGCCAGCAGGGGTGGGGGGGTAAATTCACCCCTCCACTTT	CASRGGGVNSPLHF
.	.	TRBV27	TRBJ2-7	TGTGCCAGCGGTTTGCGGGCCTCCTACGAGCAGTACTTC	CASGLRASYEQYF
.	.	TRBV7-2	TRBJ1-2	TGTGCCAGCAGCGAAAACAGGGATAATGGCTACACCTTC	CASSENRDNGYTF